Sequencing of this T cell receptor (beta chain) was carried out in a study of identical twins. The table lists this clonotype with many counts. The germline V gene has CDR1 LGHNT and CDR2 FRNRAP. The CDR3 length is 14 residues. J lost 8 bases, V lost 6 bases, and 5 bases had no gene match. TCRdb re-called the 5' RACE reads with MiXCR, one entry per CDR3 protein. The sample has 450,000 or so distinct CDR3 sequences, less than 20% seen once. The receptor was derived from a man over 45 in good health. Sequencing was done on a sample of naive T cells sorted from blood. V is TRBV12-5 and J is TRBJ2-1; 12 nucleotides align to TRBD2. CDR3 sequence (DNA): TGTGCTAGTGGCACGACTAGCGGGGGAGATGAGCAGTTCTTC. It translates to CASGTTSGGDEQFF.